This entry features one T cell receptor beta chain sequence. This receptor's antigen is unknown. A read error may account for a junction end that differs from germline. This sample was taken from a study of tumor and adjacent non-tumor tissue in lung cancer (dated by TCRdb to about 2018). At the level of the whole study: Patients with adenocarcinoma (approximately 12), squamous cell carcinoma (2) and small cell lung cancer (1) were included in the cohort. Ages among the 15 or so patients ranged from roughly 31 to 76 years, there were roughly 10 men and 5 women, and disease was at TNM stage I to III. Sequencing generated a total of some 130 million productive TCRbeta reads, averaging about 4.2 million reads per sample. The study compared bulk TCRbeta repertoires from lung tumor tissue and matched distant non-tumor lung tissue of approximately 15 lung cancer patients. TCRbeta CDR3 sequencing was performed on more than 25 paired specimens, with one tumor sample and one normal lung sample collected per patient. What the authors observed across the whole study: Tumor tissue showed significantly higher TCR diversity (inverse Simpson) than normal lung tissue, at about 410 vs 180 (P = 0.0075, Mann-Whitney U test). Significantly higher TCR diversity was found in younger patients, and higher tumor TCR diversity was associated with shorter overall and disease-free survival. The top 100 clones made up a significantly larger cumulative share of the repertoire in normal lung than in tumor tissue. Neither the sequencing platform nor unique molecular identifiers are named or mentioned anywhere in the methods. The cohort had only roughly 16 patients, and the authors noted that larger samples and more detailed clinical data are needed. Peripheral blood was not sequenced, so blood TCRbeta repertoires in these lung cancer patients were not examined.

According to the germline V gene, CDR1 reads LGHNA and CDR2 reads YSLEER. The CDR3 runs 17 amino acids, cysteine and phenylalanine included. Kept here is only the CDR3 DNA, which spans 51 bases and is read in frame from base 1. RNA was isolated from bulk unsorted tissue, and RNA quality was assessed with a NanoDrop ND-1000 and an Agilent 2100. All donors had newly diagnosed lung cancer, had not received prior chemotherapy, and were admitted for thoracic surgery in China between August and November 2014. The study excluded patients who had received radiotherapy or chemotherapy before or who had another cancer at the same time. Surgical tissue pieces of roughly 1-2 cm3 were preserved in RNAlater solution and were kept at -80 degrees C until use. Libraries were built with multiplex PCR. Sequencing was carried out with an Illumina HiSeq 2500. Following protocols modified from ARM-PCR, the researchers constructed TCRbeta libraries through three rounds of nested PCR with primers (Table S4). Before sequencing, PCR products in the 200-500 bp range were cut out of the gel and cleaned up using the QIAquick gel extraction kit. Per the original workflow: Trimmomatic was used to clean the reads, FLASH was used to merge the reads into complete CDR3 sequences, and MiTCR was used to assign the reads to V(D)J germline segments. Clonal diversity was calculated as the inverse Simpson's index using VDJtools. A read counted as productive if the sequence was in-frame and lacked a premature stop codon. The public sequencing data were trimmed at Q25 with fastp and processed into clonotypes with MiXCR by TCRdb, which kept only in-frame beta chains. Each record represents a unique CDR3 protein, reported with the most common genes and DNA among its rows. None of the V and J calls come from the authors' own analysis; TCRdb made them. The sample data list more than 85,000 distinct CDR3 sequences, and over 75% of these were observed just once. Clones ranked in the top ten supply under 25% of the sample.

Sequencing was performed on lung tumor tissue. The rearranged chain carries TRBV4-3 and TRBJ2-1; possibly the D gene is TRBD2, per 5 matching bases. The receptor was isolated from a man between 65 and 85 years old with non-small cell lung cancer. The DNA is as follows: TGCGTCAGCAGGCAAGACCCAGCGGCAGCTGAATGCAATGAGCAGTTCTTC. The translation is CVSRQDPAAAECNEQFF.